One and the same sample provided the 7 T cell receptor beta chains below, sequenced in a study of T cell changes during pregnancy in multiple sclerosis. Libraries were prepared by immunoSEQ multiplex PCR; TCRdb keeps only in-frame clonotypes and omits some of them. The sample records some 47,000 clones, about 90% being singletons. The specimen comprised peripheral blood, sampled in the first trimester of pregnancy. These receptors all come from a female donor with multiple sclerosis, enrolled in a pregnancy study.

V gene TRBV29-1 combines with J gene TRBJ2-1; D not certain. V lost 3 bases to trimming and J lost 8 bases, with 11 bases between them. The germline V gene encodes CDR1 SQVTM and CDR2 ANQGSEA. CDR3 length: 12 residues. The CDR3 sequence: CSVEWHAHEQFF. CDR3 bases: TGCAGCGTTGAGTGGCATGCCCATGAGCAGTTCTTC.

The table lists this clone with a count of one. The chain combines TRBV14 with TRBJ1-1; D unclear. V shed 1 base and J shed 2 bases, with 5 bases lying between them. Looked up from germline, CDR1 is SGHDN and CDR2 is FVKESK. The CDR3 consists of 13 residues. In nucleotides, the CDR3 is TGTGCCAGCAGCCAAGCAGTAAACACTGAAGCTTTCTTT. This gives the protein CASSQAVNTEAFF.

V gene TRBV7-9 combines with J gene TRBJ1-1; TRBD1 agrees at 8 bases. Germline V gene lookup returns CDR1 SEHNR and CDR2 FQNEAQ (reference sequence). V dropped 5 bases and J dropped 2; count of bases not matched to a gene: 10. The CDR3 length is 16 residues. CDR3 in amino acids: CASSRIPGTGNTEAFF. For the CDR3, the DNA is TGTGCCAGCAGCCGAATACCGGGGACAGGAAACACTGAAGCTTTCTTT.

V is TRBV11-2 and J is TRBJ1-1; no clear D gene. The germline V and J ends were trimmed by 4 bases and 8 bases, with 11 bases remaining between them. The CDR3 has 12 residues. Germline assignment: CDR1 SGHAT and CDR2 FQNNGV. CDR3 sequence (DNA): TGTGCCAGCAGCTCCCTACAGAACGAAGCTTTCTTT. Residues: CASSSLQNEAFF.

This chain uses TRBV6-6 with TRBJ1-2; a weak D match, TRBD1 (5 bases). This CDR3 is built from 14 residues. V was cut by 5 bases and J by 5 bases, with 15 bases left in between. CDR1 and CDR2 (germline): MNHNY, SVGAGI (reference sequence). The CDR3 protein is CASSQWDSSYGYTF. CDR3 nucleotides: TGTGCCAGCAGTCAGTGGGACTCATCGTATGGCTACACCTTC.

A remark on this clone: A clone one base away is much larger, so this may be a read error. Written as DNA, the CDR3 is TGTGCCAGCAGCCCCGACAGGAGCTATGGCTACACCTTC. It is translated as CASSPDRSYGYTF. This chain joins TRBV6-6 and TRBJ1-2; tentative D call: TRBD1 (6 bases). V lost 6 bases and J lost 4, with 12 bases in between. Germline V gene lookup returns CDR1 MNHNY and CDR2 SVGAGI (reference sequence). The CDR3 is made up of 13 amino acids.

The chain is built from TRBV6-1 and TRBJ1-1; no firm D call. The CDR3 contains 13 residues. Germline loops: CDR1 MNHNS, CDR2 SASEGT. Trimming shortened V by 2 bases and J by 3 bases, and 7 bases separated the two germline ends. CDR3 loop: CASSELGHTEAFF. CDR3 sequence (DNA): TGTGCCAGCAGTGAACTTGGGCACACTGAAGCTTTCTTT.